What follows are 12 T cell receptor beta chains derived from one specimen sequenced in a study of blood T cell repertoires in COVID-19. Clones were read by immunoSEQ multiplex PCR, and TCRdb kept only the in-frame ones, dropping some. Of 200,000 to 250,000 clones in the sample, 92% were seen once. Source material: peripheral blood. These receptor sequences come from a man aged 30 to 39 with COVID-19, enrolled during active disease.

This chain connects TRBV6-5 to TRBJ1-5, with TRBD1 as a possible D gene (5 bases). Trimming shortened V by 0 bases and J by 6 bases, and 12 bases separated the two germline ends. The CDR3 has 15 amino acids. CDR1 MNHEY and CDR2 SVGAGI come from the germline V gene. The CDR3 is CASSYSRRGVQPQHF. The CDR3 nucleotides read TGTGCCAGCAGTTACTCGAGAAGGGGCGTTCAGCCCCAGCATTTT.

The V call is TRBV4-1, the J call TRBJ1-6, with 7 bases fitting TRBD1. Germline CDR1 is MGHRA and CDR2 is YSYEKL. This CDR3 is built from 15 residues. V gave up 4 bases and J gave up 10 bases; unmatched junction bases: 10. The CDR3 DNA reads TGCGCCAGCAGCCCTCCGGGACAGCGGCACTCACCCCTCCACTTT. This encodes CASSPPGQRHSPLHF.

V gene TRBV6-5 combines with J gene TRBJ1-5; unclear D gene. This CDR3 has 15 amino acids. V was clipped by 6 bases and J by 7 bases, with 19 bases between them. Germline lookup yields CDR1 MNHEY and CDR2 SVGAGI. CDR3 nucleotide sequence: TGTGCCAGCAGCTTTATTGGGGAGTTAAGCCAGCCCCAGCATTTT. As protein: CASSFIGELSQPQHF.

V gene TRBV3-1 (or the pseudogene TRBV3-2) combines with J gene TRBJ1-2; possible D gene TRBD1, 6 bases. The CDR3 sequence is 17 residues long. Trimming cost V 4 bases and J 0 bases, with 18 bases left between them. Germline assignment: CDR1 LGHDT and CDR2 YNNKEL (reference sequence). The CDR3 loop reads CASSPSRMGGPNYGYTF. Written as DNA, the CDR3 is TGTGCCAGCAGCCCGTCTAGGATGGGGGGGCCTAACTATGGCTACACCTTC.

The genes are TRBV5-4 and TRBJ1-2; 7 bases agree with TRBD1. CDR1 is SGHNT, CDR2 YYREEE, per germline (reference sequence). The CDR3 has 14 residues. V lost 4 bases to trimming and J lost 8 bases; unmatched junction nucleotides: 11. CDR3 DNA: TGTGCCAGCAGCATGGGGTGGGACAGTCAAGGCTACACCTTC. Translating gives CASSMGWDSQGYTF.

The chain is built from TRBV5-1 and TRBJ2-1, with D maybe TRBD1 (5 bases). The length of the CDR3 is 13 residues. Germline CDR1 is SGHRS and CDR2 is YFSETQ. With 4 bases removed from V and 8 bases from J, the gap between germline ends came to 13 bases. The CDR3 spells CASSRSGKDEQFF. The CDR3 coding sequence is TGCGCCAGCAGCCGTTCAGGGAAGGATGAGCAGTTCTTC.

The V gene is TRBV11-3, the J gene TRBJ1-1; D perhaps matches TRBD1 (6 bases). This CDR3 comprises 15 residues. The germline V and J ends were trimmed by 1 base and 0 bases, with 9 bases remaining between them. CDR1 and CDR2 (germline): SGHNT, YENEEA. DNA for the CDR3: TGTGCCAGCAGCTTAGGAGGACAGATGAACACTGAAGCTTTCTTT. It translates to CASSLGGQMNTEAFF.

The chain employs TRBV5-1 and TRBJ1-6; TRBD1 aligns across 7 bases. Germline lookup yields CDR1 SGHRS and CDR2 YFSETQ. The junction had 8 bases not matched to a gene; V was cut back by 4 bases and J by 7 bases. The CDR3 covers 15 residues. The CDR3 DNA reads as TGCGCCAGCAGCCTGACGGGACAGATAAATTCACCCCTCCACTTT. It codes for CASSLTGQINSPLHF.

The CDR3 DNA reads TGTGCCAGCAGTGAAATCGGGTGGGACTCCGGAGGAAATCAGCCCCAGCATTTT. Amino acid sequence: CASSEIGWDSGGNQPQHF. The chain uses TRBV2 and TRBJ1-5; possible D gene TRBD1, 5 bases. CDR3 length: 18 residues. CDR1 and CDR2 from the germline V gene are SNHLY and FYNNEI. The germline V and J ends were trimmed by 2 bases and 4 bases, with 21 bases remaining between them.

The CDR3 bases are TGTGCCAGCAGTGGGCTACAGGGGACCTACGAGCAGTACTTC. It codes for CASSGLQGTYEQYF. The V call is TRBV2, the J call TRBJ2-7, with 7 bases matching TRBD1. V lost 4 bases and J lost 2; bases outside the gene matches: 5. The CDR3 is 14 amino acids. Germline CDR1 and CDR2: SNHLY and FYNNEI. The whole variable domain, filled in from reference TRBV2 and TRBJ2-7, reads EPEVTQTPSHQVTQMGQEVILRCVPISNHLYFYWYRQILGQKVEFLVSFYNNEISEKSEIFDDQFSVERPDGSNFTLKIRSTKLEDSAMYFCASSGLQGTYEQYFGPGTRLTVT.

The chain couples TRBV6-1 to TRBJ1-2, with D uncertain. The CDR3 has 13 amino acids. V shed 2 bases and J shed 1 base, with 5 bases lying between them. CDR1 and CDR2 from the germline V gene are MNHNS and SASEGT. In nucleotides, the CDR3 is TGTGCCAGCAGTGAACCGTTTAACTATGGCTACACCTTC. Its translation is CASSEPFNYGYTF.

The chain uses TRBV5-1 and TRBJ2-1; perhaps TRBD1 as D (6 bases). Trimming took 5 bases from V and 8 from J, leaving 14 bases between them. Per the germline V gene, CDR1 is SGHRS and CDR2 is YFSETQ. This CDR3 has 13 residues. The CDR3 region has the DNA TGCGCCAGCAGGCGCGTGGGGGCCGATGAGCAGTTCTTC. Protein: CASRRVGADEQFF.